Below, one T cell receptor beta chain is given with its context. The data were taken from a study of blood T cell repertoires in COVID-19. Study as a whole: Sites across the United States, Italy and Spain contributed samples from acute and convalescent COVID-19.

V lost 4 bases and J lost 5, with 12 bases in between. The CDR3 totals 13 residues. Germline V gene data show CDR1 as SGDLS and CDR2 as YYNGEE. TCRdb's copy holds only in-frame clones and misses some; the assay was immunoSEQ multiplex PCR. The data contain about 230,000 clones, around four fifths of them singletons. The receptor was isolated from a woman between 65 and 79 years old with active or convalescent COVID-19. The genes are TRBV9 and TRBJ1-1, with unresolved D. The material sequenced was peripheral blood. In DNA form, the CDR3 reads TGTGCCAGCAGCCTTGAAGAGGGAACTGAAGCTTTCTTT. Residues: CASSLEEGTEAFF. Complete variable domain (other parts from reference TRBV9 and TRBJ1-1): DSGVTQTPKHLITATGQRVTLRCSPRSGDLSVYWYQQSLDQGLQFLIQYYNGEERAKGNILERFSAQQFPDLHSELNLSSLELGDSALYFCASSLEEGTEAFFGQGTRLTVV.